This TCR beta chain is from a study of early T cells in non-severe SARS-CoV-2 infection. V lost 6 bases, J lost 4 bases, and 5 bases stayed unmatched. This CDR3 is built from 14 residues. Germline V gene sequence: CDR1 DFQATT, CDR2 SNEGSKA (reference sequence). In TCRdb, the 5' RACE reads were re-called with MiXCR into one record per CDR3 protein. The repertoire has 30,000 to 40,000 distinct CDR3 sequences, about 5% of them found once; the top ten carry 15% to 20%. In its sample, this clonotype was seen many times. V gene TRBV20-1 combines with J gene TRBJ2-5; TRBD2 matches 13 bases. Sequenced input: whole blood. The sequence came from an adult who was a healthcare worker with PCR-confirmed SARS-CoV-2 infection or an uninfected control (not recorded which). CDR3 residues: CSANGLAGVETQYF. The CDR3 DNA is TGCAGTGCAAACGGACTAGCGGGGGTAGAGACCCAGTACTTC.